The 25 T cell receptor beta chains below come from one sample, sequenced in a study of control samples from healthy donors and cancer patients. Sequencing was performed with immunoSEQ multiplex PCR; in TCRdb, only in-frame clones are kept and a portion is missing. The data hold about 190,000 clones, with over 80% observed a single time. The sequencing sample was made of blood. These receptors originate from a man aged 18-30 years in good health.

J is TRBJ1-1 and V is TRBV5-1; unclear D gene. The V gene's germline CDR1 is SGHRS and CDR2 YFSETQ. V was trimmed by 0 bases and J by 1 base, leaving 10 bases between them. The CDR3 extends over 15 amino acids. CDR3 sequence: CASSLDEGPNTEAFF. The CDR3 bases are TGCGCCAGCAGCTTGGATGAGGGTCCGAACACTGAAGCTTTCTTT.

The J gene is TRBJ2-5, the V gene TRBV15; D not resolved. Germline-derived CDR1 and CDR2 are LNHNV and YYDKDF (reference sequence). The CDR3 contains 13 residues. Trimming pared 1 base from V and 4 bases from J, leaving 7 bases between. The CDR3 DNA reads as TGTGCCACCAGCAGAGCGTTTCTAGAGACCCAGTACTTC. Translating it yields CATSRAFLETQYF. Looking up the rest from reference TRBV15 and TRBJ2-5 gives the full variable domain: DAMVIQNPRYQVTQFGKPVTLSCSQTLNHNVMYWYQQKSSQAPKLLFHYYDKDFNNEADTPDNFQSRRPNTSFCFLDIRSPGLGDTAMYLCATSRAFLETQYFGPGTRLLVL.

This chain uses TRBV5-4 with TRBJ2-5; 10 nucleotides match TRBD1. The V gene's germline CDR1 is SGHNT and CDR2 YYREEE (reference sequence). This CDR3 region has 14 residues. V trimming: 4 bases; J trimming: 5 bases; junction bases outside the gene matches: 5. The CDR3 loop reads CASSLDRGRETQYF. CDR3 coding DNA: TGTGCCAGCAGCCTCGACAGGGGGCGGGAGACCCAGTACTTC.

The chain recombines TRBV24-1 with TRBJ2-3; 16 bases line up with TRBD2. CDR1 and CDR2 (germline): KGHDR, SFDVKD. V dropped 4 bases and J dropped 1; count of bases not matched to a gene: 1. The CDR3 contains 17 residues. In nucleotides, the CDR3 is TGTGCCACCAGTGACGGGACTAGCGGGAGGGGCACAGATACGCAGTATTTT. This sequence encodes CATSDGTSGRGTDTQYF.

This clone was counted once. This chain connects TRBV30 to TRBJ1-2, with TRBD1 matching 8 bases. Germline CDR1 and CDR2: GTSNPN and SVGIG (reference sequence). The junction had 9 bases not matched to a gene; V was cut back by 2 bases and J by 7 bases. CDR3 length: 14 amino acids. CDR3 amino acids: CAWSHGTGGIGYTF. For the CDR3, the DNA is TGTGCCTGGAGTCATGGGACAGGAGGAATTGGCTACACCTTC.

The chain uses TRBV7-9 and TRBJ1-5; D is possibly TRBD1 (6 bases). Between the trimmed V and J ends, which lost 7 bases and 4 bases, there was a span of 11 bases. Per the germline V gene, CDR1 is SEHNR and CDR2 is FQNEAQ (reference sequence). The CDR3 extends over 13 amino acids. The DNA of the CDR3 is TGTGCCAGCACCATAGGGGGAAATCAGCCCCAGCATTTT. The encoded protein is CASTIGGNQPQHF.

Written as DNA, the CDR3 is TGTGCCAGCAGCCATACCGGCACCTACGAGCAGTACTTC. It specifies CASSHTGTYEQYF. The V gene is TRBV14, the J gene TRBJ2-7, with D unclear. CDR3 length: 13 residues. Between the trimmed V and J ends, which lost 3 bases and 2 bases, there was a span of 8 bases. CDR1 SGHDN and CDR2 FVKESK come from the germline V gene.

This clone occurred once. V is TRBV6-2 or TRBV6-3 and J is TRBJ1-2; TRBD1 might be the D (5 bases). The CDR3 loop spans 12 amino acids. The germline CDR1 and CDR2 sequences are MNHEY and SVGEGT. V gave up 5 bases and J gave up 8 bases, with 12 bases separating them. CDR3 sequence reads: CASSVQGHGYTF. CDR3 nucleotide sequence: TGTGCCAGCAGTGTCCAGGGTCACGGCTACACCTTC.

The rearrangement uses TRBV24-1 and TRBJ1-2; 10 nucleotides agree with TRBD1. The V gene's germline CDR1 is KGHDR and CDR2 SFDVKD. The CDR3 is made up of 15 amino acids. J was trimmed by 8 bases and V by 7 bases; bases with no gene match: 12. As DNA, the CDR3 is TGTGCCACCAGCCTATCCGGGACAGGGGTGGGCGGCTACACCTTC. The encoded protein is CATSLSGTGVGGYTF.

In DNA, the CDR3 is TGTGCCAGCAGTGAGGCCGGGACAGGGGACTACACCTTC. Translated: CASSEAGTGDYTF. The rearrangement links TRBV6-1 to TRBJ1-2; 10 nucleotides match TRBD1. Trimming removed 3 bases from V and 10 bases from J; junction bases left unmatched: 5. The CDR3 consists of 13 residues. Germline CDR1 reads MNHNS; CDR2 reads SASEGT.

The rearrangement joins TRBV4-1 to TRBJ2-3; possibly TRBD1 or TRBD2 for D (6 bases each). The CDR3 covers 18 residues. CDR1 is MGHRA and CDR2 is YSYEKL in the germline V gene. V lost 1 base and J 8 bases, leaving 25 bases between the germline ends. The CDR3 protein is CASSQVRNSGNAQGTQYF. CDR3 nucleotides: TGCGCCAGCAGCCAAGTCCGGAATAGCGGCAATGCACAGGGTACGCAGTATTTT.

The chain carries TRBV5-1 and TRBJ2-7; D not resolved. Germline-derived CDR1 and CDR2 are SGHRS and YFSETQ. CDR3 length equals 15 residues. The V end was cut by 0 bases, the J end by 3 bases, with 13 bases between. The DNA for the CDR3 is TGCGCCAGCAGCTTGGGATGGACGGCGGACTACGAGCAGTACTTC. Its translation is CASSLGWTADYEQYF.

The chain is built from TRBV2 and TRBJ2-3; D possibly corresponds to TRBD2 (5 bases). In germline, CDR1 is SNHLY, CDR2 FYNNEI. V was pared by 4 bases and J by 2 bases, with 10 bases between. The CDR3 has 14 residues. CDR3 DNA sequence: TGTGCCAGCAGTGTGTCGGGATACACAGATACGCAGTATTTT. Amino acids: CASSVSGYTDTQYF.

This clone was recorded only once. This sample also contains other DNA sequences that code for the same CDR3. The V and J genes are TRBV5-1 and TRBJ1-5, with no clear D. The length of the CDR3 is 16 residues. Trimming took off 0 bases at V and 0 bases at J, with 10 bases between the two ends. CDR1 is SGHRS and CDR2 is YFSETQ in the germline V gene. DNA for the CDR3: TGCGCCAGCAGCTTGGATCCACTAAATAGCAATCAGCCCCAGCATTTT. This sequence encodes CASSLDPLNSNQPQHF.

This clone was detected only once. This rearrangement joins TRBV5-8 to TRBJ1-6; no clear D gene. Germline V gene data show CDR1 as SGHTS and CDR2 as YDEGEE. The CDR3 totals 14 residues. V lost 0 bases and J lost 7, with 8 bases in between. CDR3 nucleotides: TGTGCCAGCAGCTTGGGTAGGACGAATTCACCCCTCCACTTT. Its translation: CASSLGRTNSPLHF.

The chain joins TRBV5-1 to TRBJ2-7; 11 bases are a match to TRBD1. The CDR3 contains 14 residues. Looked up from germline, CDR1 is SGHRS and CDR2 is YFSETQ. V shed 4 bases and J 4 bases; nucleotides not matched to a gene: 4. The CDR3 is CASSQDRGRYEQYF. In nucleotides, the CDR3 is TGCGCCAGCAGCCAGGACAGGGGGCGGTACGAGCAGTACTTC.

The V gene is TRBV27, the J gene TRBJ2-1; 12 bases align to TRBD2. J gave up 8 bases and V 5 bases, and 13 bases lay outside the gene matches. There are 17 residues in the CDR3. CDR1 and CDR2 (germline): MNHEY, SMNVEV (reference sequence). The CDR3 sequence: CASSPRLAGEFMDEQFF. The DNA of the CDR3 is TGTGCCAGCAGTCCCCGACTAGCGGGGGAGTTCATGGATGAGCAGTTCTTC.

This clone has a handful of counts. The chain couples TRBV7-8 to TRBJ2-3, with 8 bases that match TRBD1. The germline CDR1 and CDR2 sequences are SGHVS and FQNEAQ. Trimming removed 5 bases from V and 4 bases from J; junction bases left unmatched: 5. CDR3 length: 14 amino acids. For the CDR3, the DNA is TGTGCCAGCAGCCCCCAGGACAGGGCAGATACGCAGTATTTT. It specifies CASSPQDRADTQYF.

The chain uses TRBV5-4 and TRBJ2-3; 12 positions agree with TRBD2. The CDR3 consists of 16 residues. V trimming: 3 bases; J trimming: 1 base; junction bases outside the gene matches: 3. Germline CDR1 and CDR2: SGHNT and YYREEE (reference sequence). The CDR3 loop is CASSSRTSGGTDTQYF. Written as DNA, the CDR3 is TGTGCCAGCAGCTCCCGGACTAGCGGGGGCACAGATACGCAGTATTTT.

J is TRBJ2-7 and V is TRBV7-2; 7 bases agree with TRBD1. This CDR3 has 17 residues. V lost 0 bases, J lost 2 bases, and 10 bases stayed unmatched. Germline V CDR1 and CDR2: SGHTA, FQGNSA. CDR3 sequence reads: CASSLAWVGQGAYEQYF. CDR3 nucleotides: TGTGCCAGCAGCTTAGCGTGGGTCGGGCAGGGGGCCTACGAGCAGTACTTC.

The rearrangement uses TRBV7-2 and TRBJ2-6; 10 nucleotides agree with TRBD1. Germline CDR1 and CDR2: SGHTA and FQGNSA. The CDR3 totals 16 residues. The V and J ends lost 11 bases and 0 bases, in that order; junction bases with no gene match: 7. The CDR3 reads CASGTGALSGANVLTF. The CDR3 DNA sequence: TGTGCCTCCGGGACAGGGGCCCTCTCTGGGGCCAACGTCCTGACTTTC. Full variable domain (outside the CDR3, taken from reference TRBV7-2 and TRBJ2-6): GAGVSQSPSNKVTEKGKDVELRCDPISGHTALYWYRQSLGQGLEFLIYFQGNSAPDKSGLPSDRFSAERTGGSVSTLTIQRTQQEDSAVYLCASGTGALSGANVLTFGAGSRLTVL.

The V gene is TRBV5-1, the J gene TRBJ2-7; 8 bases fit TRBD1. Germline V gene lookup returns CDR1 SGHRS and CDR2 YFSETQ. The J segment lost 6 bases and the V segment lost 4 bases, leaving 12 bases of the junction unmatched. This CDR3 comprises 15 residues. The CDR3 nucleotides are TGCGCCAGCAGCGACCAACCACTAACAGGGGGCGAGCAGTACTTC. As protein: CASSDQPLTGGEQYF.

The V gene is TRBV19, the J gene TRBJ1-1, with D tentatively TRBD1 (5 bases). V was cut by 4 bases and J by 4 bases, with 10 bases left in between. Germline V lookup: CDR1 LNHDA, CDR2 SQIVND (reference sequence). The CDR3 has 13 amino acids. In nucleotides, the CDR3 is TGTGCCAGTAGTAAACAGGCTGCCACTGAAGCTTTCTTT. Its translation is CASSKQAATEAFF.

The V call is TRBV6-5, the J call TRBJ1-1; the match to TRBD1 covers 11 bases. CDR1 is MNHEY and CDR2 is SVGAGI in the germline V gene. CDR3 length: 16 residues. The V gene end was trimmed by 2 bases and the J gene end by 11 bases; junction bases not matched to a gene: 13. CDR3 protein: CASSYRRTGGARSAFF. CDR3 nucleotide sequence: TGTGCCAGCAGTTACCGTCGGACAGGGGGCGCGAGGTCGGCTTTCTTT.

Details on this clone: The junction differs from germline at one of its ends, possibly a read error. The chain has TRBV7-2 and TRBJ2-1; D may match TRBD1 or TRBD2 (5 bases each). The CDR3 has 14 residues. CDR1 is SGHTA, CDR2 FQGNSA, per germline. CDR3 in amino acids: CASSEGFKMVVLVF. The CDR3 region has the DNA TGTGCCAGCAGCGAGGGGTTTAAGATGGTGGTCCTGGTCTTC.